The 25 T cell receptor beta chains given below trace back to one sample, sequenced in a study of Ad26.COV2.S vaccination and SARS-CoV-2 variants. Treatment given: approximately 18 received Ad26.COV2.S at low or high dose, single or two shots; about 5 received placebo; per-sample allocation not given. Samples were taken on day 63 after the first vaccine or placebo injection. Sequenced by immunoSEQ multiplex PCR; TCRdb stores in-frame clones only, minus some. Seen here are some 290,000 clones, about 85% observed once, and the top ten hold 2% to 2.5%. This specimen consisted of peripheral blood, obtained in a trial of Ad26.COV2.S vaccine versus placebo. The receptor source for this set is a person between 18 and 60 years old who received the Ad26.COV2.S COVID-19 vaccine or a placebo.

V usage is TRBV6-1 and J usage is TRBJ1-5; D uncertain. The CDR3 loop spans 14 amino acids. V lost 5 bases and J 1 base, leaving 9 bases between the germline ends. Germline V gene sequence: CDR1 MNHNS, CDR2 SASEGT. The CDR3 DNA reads TGTGCCAGCAGTTTCGGACGGAGCAATCAGCCCCAGCATTTT. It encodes CASSFGRSNQPQHF.

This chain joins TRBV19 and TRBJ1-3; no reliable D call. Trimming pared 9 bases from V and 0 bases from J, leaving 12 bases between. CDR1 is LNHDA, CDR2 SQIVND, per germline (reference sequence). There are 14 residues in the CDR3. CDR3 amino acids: CASVRPSSGNTIYF. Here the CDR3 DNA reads TGTGCCAGCGTTCGACCCAGCTCTGGAAACACCATATATTTT. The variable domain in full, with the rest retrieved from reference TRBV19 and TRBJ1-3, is DGGITQSPKYLFRKEGQNVTLSCEQNLNHDAMYWYRQDPGQGLRLIYYSQIVNDFQKGDIAEGYSVSREKKESFPLTVTSAQKNPTAFYLCASVRPSSGNTIYFGEGSWLTVV.

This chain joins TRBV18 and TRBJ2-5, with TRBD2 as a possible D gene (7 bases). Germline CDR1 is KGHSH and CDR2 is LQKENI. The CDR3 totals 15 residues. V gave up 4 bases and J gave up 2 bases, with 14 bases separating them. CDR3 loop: CASSRFEGGQETQYF. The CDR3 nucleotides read TGTGCCAGCTCACGGTTCGAGGGGGGGCAAGAGACCCAGTACTTC.

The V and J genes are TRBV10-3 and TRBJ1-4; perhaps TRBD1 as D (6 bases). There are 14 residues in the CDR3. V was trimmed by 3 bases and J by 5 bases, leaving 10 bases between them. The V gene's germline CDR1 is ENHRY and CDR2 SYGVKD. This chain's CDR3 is CAISESGGNEKLFF. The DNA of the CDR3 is TGTGCCATCAGTGAAAGTGGGGGCAATGAAAAACTGTTTTTT.

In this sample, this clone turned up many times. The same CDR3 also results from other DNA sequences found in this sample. CDR3 in DNA: TGTGCCAGCAGCTTAGGGAGATCTAATGAAAAACTGTTTTTT. This sequence encodes CASSLGRSNEKLFF. The chain has TRBV7-9 and TRBJ1-4; D remains ambiguous. The length of the CDR3 is 14 residues. Trimming pared 1 base from V and 3 bases from J, leaving 6 bases between. CDR1 SEHNR and CDR2 FQNEAQ come from the germline V gene (reference sequence).

The CDR3 DNA is TGTGCCAGCAGTTTGGACGGTGTTAATGAAAAACTGTTTTTT. It translates to CASSLDGVNEKLFF. The chain has TRBV28 and TRBJ1-4; D is undetermined. Trimming cost V 3 bases and J 4 bases, with 9 bases left between them. Germline V lookup: CDR1 MDHEN, CDR2 SYDVKM. This CDR3 has 14 amino acids.

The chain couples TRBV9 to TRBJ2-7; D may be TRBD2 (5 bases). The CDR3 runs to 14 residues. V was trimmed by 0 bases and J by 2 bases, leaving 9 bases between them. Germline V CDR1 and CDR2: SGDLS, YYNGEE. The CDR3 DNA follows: TGTGCCAGCAGCGTAGGTACGACTACCTACGAGCAGTACTTC. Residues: CASSVGTTTYEQYF.

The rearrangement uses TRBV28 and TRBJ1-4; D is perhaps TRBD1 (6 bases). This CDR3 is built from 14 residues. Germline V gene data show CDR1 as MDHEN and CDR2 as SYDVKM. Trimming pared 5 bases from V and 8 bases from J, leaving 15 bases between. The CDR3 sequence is CASSLSPGVEKLFF. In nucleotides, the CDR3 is TGTGCCAGCAGTCTGTCCCCAGGGGTGGAAAAACTGTTTTTT.

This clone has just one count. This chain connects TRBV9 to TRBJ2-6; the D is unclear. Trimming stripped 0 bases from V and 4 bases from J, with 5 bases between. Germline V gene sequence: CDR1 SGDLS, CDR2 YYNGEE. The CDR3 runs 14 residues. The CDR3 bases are TGTGCCAGCAGCGTAGTCGACGGGGCCAACGTCCTGACTTTC. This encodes CASSVVDGANVLTF.

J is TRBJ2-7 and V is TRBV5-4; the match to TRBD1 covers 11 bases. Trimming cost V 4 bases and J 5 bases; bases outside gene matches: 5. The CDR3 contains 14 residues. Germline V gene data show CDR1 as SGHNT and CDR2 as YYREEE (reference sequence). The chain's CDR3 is CASSPDRGRHEQYF. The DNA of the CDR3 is TGTGCCAGCAGCCCGGACAGGGGGCGGCACGAGCAGTACTTC.

CDR3: CASSNLGGGLSSYEQYF. The CDR3 coding sequence is TGTGCCAGCAGCAACCTCGGGGGGGGGCTAAGCTCCTACGAGCAGTACTTC. The V call is TRBV7-6, the J call TRBJ2-7; 8 bases line up with TRBD2. From germline, CDR1 is SGHVS and CDR2 FNYEAQ. V shed 5 bases, J shed 0 bases, and the junction held 12 bases outside the gene matches. This CDR3 spans 17 amino acids.

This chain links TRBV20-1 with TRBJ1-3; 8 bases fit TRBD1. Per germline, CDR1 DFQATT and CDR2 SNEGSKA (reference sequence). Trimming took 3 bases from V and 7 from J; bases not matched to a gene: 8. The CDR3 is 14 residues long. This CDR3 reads CSASSLDRVNTIYF. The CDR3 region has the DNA TGCAGTGCTAGTTCCCTGGACAGGGTTAACACCATATATTTT.

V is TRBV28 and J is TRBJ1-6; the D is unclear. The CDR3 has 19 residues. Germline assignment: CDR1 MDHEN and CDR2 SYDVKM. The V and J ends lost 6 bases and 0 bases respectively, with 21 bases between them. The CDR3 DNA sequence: TGTGCCAGCAGACCGAGACAAGGTACCCAGAGCTCCTATAATTCACCCCTCCACTTT. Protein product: CASRPRQGTQSSYNSPLHF. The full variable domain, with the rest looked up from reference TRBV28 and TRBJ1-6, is DVKVTQSSRYLVKRTGEKVFLECVQDMDHENMFWYRQDPGLGLRLIYFSYDVKMKEKGDIPEGYSVSREKKERFSLILESASTNQTSMYLCASRPRQGTQSSYNSPLHFGNGTRLTVT.

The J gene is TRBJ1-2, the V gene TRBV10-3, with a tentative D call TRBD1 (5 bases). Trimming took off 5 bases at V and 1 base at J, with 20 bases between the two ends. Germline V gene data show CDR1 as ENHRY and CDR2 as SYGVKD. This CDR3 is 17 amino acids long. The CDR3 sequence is CAISPGPGRDVNYGYTF. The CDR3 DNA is TGTGCCATCAGTCCCGGACCGGGGCGGGACGTTAACTATGGCTACACCTTC.

CDR3 in DNA: TGCGCCAGCAGCGGCGGACAGGGCGGCACAGATACGCAGTATTTT. Residues: CASSGGQGGTDTQYF. The J gene is TRBJ2-3, the V gene TRBV5-1, with 8 bases lining up with TRBD1. The CDR3 loop spans 15 amino acids. Germline CDR1 is SGHRS and CDR2 is YFSETQ. V gave up 4 bases and J gave up 1 base; unmatched junction bases: 5.

As DNA, the CDR3 is TGTGCCAGCAGCCAAGATCTGCTGGGGGGCTACACCTTC. Amino acids: CASSQDLLGGYTF. This chain joins TRBV14 and TRBJ1-2; D is unresolved. The germline CDR1 and CDR2 sequences are SGHDN and FVKESK. The CDR3 sequence is 13 residues long. V was shortened by 0 bases and J by 8 bases, with 10 bases between the two germline ends.

The CDR3 protein is CSAGLAGVEQFF. CDR3 in DNA: TGCAGCGCCGGACTAGCGGGGGTCGAGCAGTTCTTC. This rearrangement joins TRBV29-1 to TRBJ2-1; TRBD2 matches 13 bases. The CDR3 sequence is 12 residues long. V was clipped by 7 bases and J by 10 bases; unmatched bases: 4. Germline V gene data show CDR1 as SQVTM and CDR2 as ANQGSEA.

The CDR3 coding sequence is TGTGCCAGCTCACCACCGGTTCAGGGGCCCCTATATTTT. It yields the protein CASSPPVQGPLYF. The chain employs TRBV18 and TRBJ1-3; D is possibly TRBD1 (6 bases). The CDR3 totals 13 residues. Germline CDR1 reads KGHSH; CDR2 reads LQKENI. V was cut by 0 bases and J by 14 bases, with 14 bases left in between.

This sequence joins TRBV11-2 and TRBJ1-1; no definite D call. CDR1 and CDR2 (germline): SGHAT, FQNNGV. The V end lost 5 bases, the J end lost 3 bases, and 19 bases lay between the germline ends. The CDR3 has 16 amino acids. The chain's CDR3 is CASSKRPTSGHTEAFF. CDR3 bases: TGTGCCAGCAGCAAAAGGCCCACGAGTGGCCACACTGAAGCTTTCTTT.

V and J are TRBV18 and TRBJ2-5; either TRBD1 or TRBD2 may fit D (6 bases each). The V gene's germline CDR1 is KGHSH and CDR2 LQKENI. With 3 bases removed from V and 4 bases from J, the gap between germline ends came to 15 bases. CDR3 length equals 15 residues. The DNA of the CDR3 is TGTGCCAGCTCACCGCGCCGGGGGCGGGGAGAGACCCAGTACTTC. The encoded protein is CASSPRRGRGETQYF.

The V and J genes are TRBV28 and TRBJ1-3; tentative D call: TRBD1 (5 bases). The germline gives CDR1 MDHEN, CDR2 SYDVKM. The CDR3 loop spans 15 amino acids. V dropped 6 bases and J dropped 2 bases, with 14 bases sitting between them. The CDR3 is CASSLPGGTGNTIYF. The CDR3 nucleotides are TGTGCCAGCAGCCTCCCGGGGGGGACTGGAAACACCATATATTTT.

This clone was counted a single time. The CDR3 nucleotides are TGTGCCAGCAGCCGAGAAGCCGGGCTAACTAATGAAAAACTGTTTTTT. Translating gives CASSREAGLTNEKLFF. The chain carries TRBV4-2 and TRBJ1-4; D remains ambiguous. From germline, CDR1 is LGHNA and CDR2 YNFKEQ. The CDR3 loop spans 16 amino acids. V was pared by 4 bases and J by 1 base, with 13 bases between.

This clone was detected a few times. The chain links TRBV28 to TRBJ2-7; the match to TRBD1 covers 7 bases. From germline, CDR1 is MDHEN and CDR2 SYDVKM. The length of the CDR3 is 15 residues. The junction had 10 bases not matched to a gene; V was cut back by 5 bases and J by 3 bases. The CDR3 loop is CASSLVQGDVYEQYF. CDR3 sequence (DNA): TGTGCCAGCAGTCTAGTTCAGGGGGATGTCTACGAGCAGTACTTC.

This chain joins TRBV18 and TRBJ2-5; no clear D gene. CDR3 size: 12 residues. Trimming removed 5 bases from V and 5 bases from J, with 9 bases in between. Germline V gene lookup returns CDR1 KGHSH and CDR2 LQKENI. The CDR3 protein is CASSTTWETQYF. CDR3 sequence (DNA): TGTGCCAGCTCAACCACGTGGGAGACCCAGTACTTC.

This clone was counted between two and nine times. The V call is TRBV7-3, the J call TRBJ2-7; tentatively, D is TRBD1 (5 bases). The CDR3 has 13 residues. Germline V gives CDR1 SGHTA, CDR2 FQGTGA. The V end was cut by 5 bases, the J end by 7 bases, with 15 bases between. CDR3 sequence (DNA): TGTGCCAGCAGCCCGGGCACAGGATTGGAGCAGTACTTC. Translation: CASSPGTGLEQYF.